This T cell receptor beta chain stems from a study of shared clonotypes between healthy human individuals. At the level of the study: Three CD4 naive, three CD4 memory, two CD8 naive and one CD8 memory plate were used per donor.

To note about this clone: The target antigen is unknown. This CDR3 is also generated by other DNA sequences in the sample.

General study points: Among the subsets, naive ones generally showed larger estimated richness than memory ones. Clonotype sharing among the donors was expected to vary with sequencing depth.

Source study methods: Junction-only immunoSEQ data arrived without quality scores, meaning filtering differed. The table came from immunoSEQ multiplex PCR; TCRdb's copy has only in-frame clones and leaves some out. The V and J calls and clone size come from that table; D and trimming were worked out from the DNA. Altogether 2,100,000 or so clones are present, 90% to 96% being singletons, with the ten largest covering more than 0.1%. CDR1 SGHRS and CDR2 YFSETQ come from the germline V gene. With V trimmed by 4 bases and J by 1 base, 4 bases remained unmatched. The CDR3 loop spans 14 amino acids. This chain uses TRBV5-1 with TRBJ2-5; TRBD2 matches 7 bases. Sample: naive CD4+ T cells sorted from blood. Subset noted: CD45RA+ positively selected. The TCR originated in a man younger than 35 in good health. CDR3 sequence reads: CASSSTSVQETQYF. The CDR3 nucleotides are TGCGCCAGCAGCAGTACTAGCGTCCAAGAGACCCAGTACTTC.